Below, 30 T cell receptor beta chains from the same sample are listed, as sequenced in a study of T cell changes during pregnancy in multiple sclerosis. Clones were sequenced by immunoSEQ multiplex PCR, and TCRdb holds only the in-frame ones, with some missing. Of around 50,000 clones detected, approximately 95% appear once; the ten largest clones hold 5.5% to 7%. The source material was CD8+ T cells from peripheral blood mononuclear cells, sampled in the first trimester of pregnancy. Source of these receptors: a female donor with multiple sclerosis, enrolled in a pregnancy study.

The chain links TRBV5-5 to TRBJ2-2; no firm D call. The CDR3 runs 12 residues. The germline CDR1 and CDR2 sequences are SGHKS and YYEKEE (reference sequence). V was trimmed by 4 bases and J by 3 bases, leaving 4 bases between them. The CDR3 region is CASSPHTGELFF. The CDR3 DNA sequence: TGTGCCAGCAGCCCTCACACCGGGGAGCTGTTTTTT.

The chain's CDR3 is CASSQESGGLQETQYF. The CDR3 region has the DNA TGCGCCAGCAGCCAAGAGTCGGGAGGGCTACAAGAGACCCAGTACTTC. This chain joins TRBV4-1 and TRBJ2-5; 8 bases agree with TRBD2. V lost 0 bases, J lost 2 bases, and 5 bases stayed unmatched. The germline V gene encodes CDR1 MGHRA and CDR2 YSYEKL. The CDR3 is 16 amino acids.

This chain connects TRBV30 to TRBJ2-6; a possible D gene is TRBD1 (6 bases). Germline values: CDR1 GTSNPN, CDR2 SVGIG (reference sequence). V was pared by 4 bases and J by 2 bases, with 9 bases between. The CDR3 covers 14 residues. The CDR3: CAWNPGAGANVLTF. CDR3 bases: TGTGCCTGGAATCCAGGGGCTGGGGCCAACGTCCTGACTTTC. Full variable domain (remainder filled in from reference TRBV30 and TRBJ2-6): SQTIHQWPATLVQPVGSPLSLECTVEGTSNPNLYWYRQAAGRGLQLLFYSVGIGQISSEVPQNLSASRPQDRQFILSSKKLLLSDSGFYLCAWNPGAGANVLTFGAGSRLTVL.

The V and J genes are TRBV4-3 and TRBJ2-7; D perhaps matches TRBD1 (5 bases). The V end lost 0 bases, the J end lost 4 bases, and 10 bases lay between the germline ends. Germline V gives CDR1 LGHNA, CDR2 YSLEER. The length of the CDR3 is 14 residues. The CDR3 reads CASSQELGVYEQYF. The CDR3, as DNA: TGCGCCAGCAGCCAAGAGCTAGGGGTATACGAGCAGTACTTC.

V usage is TRBV5-4 and J usage is TRBJ2-7; 7 bases are shared with TRBD1. The CDR3 covers 15 residues. The trim removed 4 bases at V and 0 bases at J, leaving 7 bases unmatched. Germline values: CDR1 SGHNT, CDR2 YYREEE (reference sequence). CDR3 bases: TGTGCCAGCAGCGGAGAGGGACAGTCCTCCTACGAGCAGTACTTC. It encodes CASSGEGQSSYEQYF.

The chain is built from TRBV7-6 and TRBJ2-7, with 7 bases lining up with TRBD1. The CDR3 totals 15 residues. Looked up from germline, CDR1 is SGHVS and CDR2 is FNYEAQ. Germline trimming cut 5 bases from V and 4 bases from J; bases unmatched to any gene: 11. CDR3 sequence (DNA): TGTGCCAGCAGCGCGCAACAGGGGTTGTTTTACGAGCAGTACTTC. This sequence encodes CASSAQQGLFYEQYF.

The chain employs TRBV6-4 and TRBJ2-7; maybe TRBD1 (5 bases). CDR3 length: 12 amino acids. Trimming left V 8 bases short and J 5 bases short, with 13 bases between. Germline CDR1 and CDR2: MRHNA and SNTAGT. CDR3: CASPGRANEQYF. In DNA form, the CDR3 reads TGTGCCAGCCCCGGCAGGGCCAACGAGCAGTACTTC.

This chain joins TRBV10-2 and TRBJ2-2; no clear D gene. Germline CDR1 and CDR2: WSHSY and SAAADI. The CDR3 has 16 amino acids. V lost 3 bases, J lost 0 bases, and 11 bases lay in between. CDR3 bases: TGCGCCAGCAGTGACCACGGTACGTCGAACACCGGGGAGCTGTTTTTT. Translating gives CASSDHGTSNTGELFF.

This rearrangement joins TRBV7-9 to TRBJ1-1; weak D call: TRBD1 (5 bases). The V and J ends lost 3 bases and 3 bases respectively, with 14 bases between them. In germline, CDR1 is SEHNR, CDR2 FQNEAQ (reference sequence). The CDR3 runs 15 residues. In DNA, the CDR3 is TGTGCCAGCAGCTTTCATGGCAGGGCCGACACTGAAGCTTTCTTT. It specifies CASSFHGRADTEAFF.

The gene calls are TRBV7-8 and TRBJ1-2, with no clear D. Germline values: CDR1 SGHVS, CDR2 FQNEAQ. This CDR3 has 13 amino acids. V lost 3 bases and J 5 bases, leaving 10 bases between the germline ends. This chain's CDR3 is CASSLLAGYGYTF. In nucleotides, the CDR3 is TGTGCCAGCAGCTTGTTGGCGGGATATGGCTACACCTTC.

The rearrangement links TRBV5-4 to TRBJ2-1; 8 bases agree with TRBD2. J gave up 10 bases and V 3 bases, and 3 bases lay outside the gene matches. The CDR3 runs to 12 residues. The germline CDR1 and CDR2 sequences are SGHNT and YYREEE (reference sequence). CDR3 DNA sequence: TGTGCCAGCAGCTCCGTAGCGGGAGAGCAGTTCTTC. This encodes CASSSVAGEQFF.

This chain joins TRBV27 and TRBJ2-1, with TRBD2 matching 8 bases. V lost 1 base to trimming and J lost 3 bases; unmatched junction nucleotides: 8. CDR3 length equals 17 residues. Germline V gene sequence: CDR1 MNHEY, CDR2 SMNVEV (reference sequence). In nucleotides, the CDR3 is TGTGCCAGCAGTTTATTAGGGCGGGAGGCCCTCTACAATGAGCAGTTCTTC. The encoded protein is CASSLLGREALYNEQFF.

This clone was found once. The rearrangement uses TRBV28 and TRBJ2-2; TRBD1 might be the D (6 bases). Between the trimmed V and J ends, which lost 3 bases and 4 bases, there was a span of 12 bases. The CDR3 runs to 15 residues. CDR1 and CDR2 from the germline V gene are MDHEN and SYDVKM. The CDR3 DNA sequence: TGTGCCAGCAGTTTTGACAGGCCGGGCACCGGGGAGCTGTTTTTT. Protein: CASSFDRPGTGELFF.

The rearrangement uses TRBV27 and TRBJ2-5, with TRBD2 as a possible D gene (5 bases). The J call is in doubt because the DNA end fits TRBJ2-7 better. Germline CDR1 MNHEY, CDR2 SMNVEV (reference sequence). The CDR3 runs 14 residues. CDR3 in DNA: TGTGCCAGCAGTAGCGGACTGGCCCACTACGAGCAGTACTTC. Residues: CASSSGLAHYEQYF.

This chain links TRBV7-9 with TRBJ2-1; TRBD1 agrees at 7 bases. Germline V lookup: CDR1 SEHNR, CDR2 FQNEAQ (reference sequence). The CDR3 runs 14 residues. V dropped 3 bases and J dropped 6; count of bases not matched to a gene: 5. CDR3 sequence reads: CASSLGRGFNEQFF. CDR3 sequence (DNA): TGTGCCAGCAGCTTGGGCAGGGGGTTCAATGAGCAGTTCTTC.

On this clone itself: Mismatch with germline at one junction end may stem from a read error. Other DNA sequences in the same sample also yield this CDR3. DNA of the CDR3: TGTGCCAGCAGCTTAAACAGGGAGACGATGGAGCAATACTTC. The encoded protein is CASSLNRETMEQYF. The V gene is TRBV7-6, the J gene TRBJ2-7; D is perhaps TRBD1 (6 bases). This CDR3 is built from 14 residues. Germline CDR1 and CDR2: SGHVS and FNYEAQ.

The genes are TRBV27 and TRBJ1-6; D remains ambiguous. V lost 3 bases to trimming and J lost 8 bases, with 11 bases between them. Germline CDR1 is MNHEY and CDR2 is SMNVEV (reference sequence). This CDR3 comprises 14 residues. CDR3 sequence reads: CASSFARGDSPLHF. DNA of the CDR3: TGTGCCAGCAGTTTTGCGCGCGGCGATTCACCCCTCCACTTT.

The rearrangement joins TRBV7-8 to TRBJ1-2, with a tentative D call TRBD1 (5 bases). CDR3 size: 17 residues. The germline gives CDR1 SGHVS, CDR2 FQNEAQ. V was clipped by 0 bases and J by 5 bases, with 19 bases between them. In nucleotides, the CDR3 is TGTGCCAGCAGCTTAGCGACCCGACCGGGGGGGAATTATGGCTACACCTTC. This gives the protein CASSLATRPGGNYGYTF.

V and J are TRBV5-1 and TRBJ2-5, with 12 bases fitting TRBD2. Per germline, CDR1 SGHRS and CDR2 YFSETQ. This CDR3 has 16 residues. The trim removed 0 bases at V and 0 bases at J, leaving 0 bases unmatched. The CDR3 DNA reads as TGCGCCAGCAGCTTGGGACTAGCGGGGGACCAAGAGACCCAGTACTTC. This codes for CASSLGLAGDQETQYF.

CDR3 bases: TGCAGCCACCGGGGGGAATACAATGAGCAGTTCTTC. This translates into CSHRGEYNEQFF. The J gene is TRBJ2-1, the V gene TRBV29-1, with 7 bases lining up with TRBD2. J lost 4 bases, V lost 8 bases, and 5 bases had no gene match. Per germline, CDR1 SQVTM and CDR2 ANQGSEA. The CDR3 length is 12 residues.

The J gene is TRBJ2-4, the V gene TRBV5-6; D perhaps matches TRBD1 (6 bases). Deletions cut 2 bases from V and 0 bases from J, with 12 bases between. The V gene's germline CDR1 is SGHDT and CDR2 YYEEEE. The CDR3 contains 16 residues. The CDR3 sequence: CASSFYRELAKNIQYF. The CDR3 region has the DNA TGTGCCAGCAGCTTTTACAGGGAACTAGCCAAAAACATTCAGTACTTC.

This rearrangement joins TRBV9 to TRBJ1-1; no reliable D call. Germline CDR1 SGDLS, CDR2 YYNGEE. Trimming shortened V by 4 bases and J by 3 bases, and 10 bases separated the two germline ends. There are 13 residues in the CDR3. This CDR3 reads CASSFGSDTEAFF. CDR3 DNA: TGTGCCAGCAGCTTTGGTTCGGACACTGAAGCTTTCTTT.

This rearrangement joins TRBV12-5 to TRBJ1-2, with TRBD1 as a possible D gene (5 bases). Trimming stripped 6 bases from V and 6 bases from J, with 11 bases between. CDR3 length: 12 residues. Germline CDR1 is LGHNT and CDR2 is FRNRAP. CDR3 bases: TGTGCTAGTGGCTCCGACAGACATGGCTACACCTTC. It encodes CASGSDRHGYTF.

This clone was picked up one time. This sequence joins TRBV19 and TRBJ1-1, with D possibly being TRBD1 (5 bases). CDR3 length: 12 residues. Trimming removed 3 bases from V and 6 bases from J, with 8 bases in between. Per germline, CDR1 LNHDA and CDR2 SQIVND (reference sequence). The CDR3 DNA is TGTGCCAGTAGTATGGGGCAGCCTGAAGCTTTCTTT. It encodes CASSMGQPEAFF. The whole variable domain, filled in from reference TRBV19 and TRBJ1-1, reads DGGITQSPKYLFRKEGQNVTLSCEQNLNHDAMYWYRQDPGQGLRLIYYSQIVNDFQKGDIAEGYSVSREKKESFPLTVTSAQKNPTAFYLCASSMGQPEAFFGQGTRLTVV.

The sample holds one count of this clone. The chain joins TRBV9 to TRBJ2-3; D not certain. CDR1 and CDR2 from the germline V gene are SGDLS and YYNGEE. Between the trimmed V and J ends, which lost 0 bases and 5 bases, there was a span of 7 bases. The CDR3 has 13 residues. CDR3 region: CASSVDLGDTQYF. CDR3 DNA sequence: TGTGCCAGCAGCGTAGACCTCGGAGATACGCAGTATTTT. The entire variable domain, with the rest obtained from reference TRBV9 and TRBJ2-3, is as follows: DSGVTQTPKHLITATGQRVTLRCSPRSGDLSVYWYQQSLDQGLQFLIQYYNGEERAKGNILERFSAQQFPDLHSELNLSSLELGDSALYFCASSVDLGDTQYFGPGTRLTVL.

V is TRBV7-8 and J is TRBJ1-1, with no clear D. Germline assignment: CDR1 SGHVS and CDR2 FQNEAQ. The ends were cut back, 5 bases at V and 2 bases at J, with 15 bases in the middle. The CDR3 spans 15 residues. Written as DNA, the CDR3 is TGTGCCAGCAGCGCTCGGACGGGGAGAAACACTGAAGCTTTCTTT. This sequence encodes CASSARTGRNTEAFF.

This clone has only one observation. The chain combines TRBV19 with TRBJ2-1, with D maybe TRBD1 (6 bases). The CDR3 is 19 residues long. CDR1 and CDR2 (germline): LNHDA, SQIVND (reference sequence). Trimming took off 3 bases at V and 1 base at J, with 22 bases between the two ends. DNA for the CDR3: TGTGCCAGTAGTATCACAGGGTTTGGGGAGAGGTATTCCTACAATGAGCAGTTCTTC. It yields the protein CASSITGFGERYSYNEQFF.

The chain uses TRBV5-1 and TRBJ2-1; TRBD2 matches at 10 bases. Germline CDR1 reads SGHRS; CDR2 reads YFSETQ. The ends lost 5 bases at V and 4 bases at J; junction bases unmatched: 3. The CDR3 has 14 residues. The CDR3 spells CASRTSGTYNEQFF. The DNA for the CDR3 is TGCGCCAGCAGAACTAGCGGGACGTACAATGAGCAGTTCTTC.

This chain links TRBV7-2 with TRBJ1-2; D might be TRBD1 (5 bases). Germline CDR1 SGHTA, CDR2 FQGNSA. The ends were cut back, 7 bases at V and 6 bases at J, with 9 bases in the middle. The CDR3 has 11 amino acids. The DNA for the CDR3 is TGTGCCAGCAACCAGGGTAATGGCTACACCTTC. Amino acid sequence: CASNQGNGYTF.

V and J are TRBV7-9 and TRBJ2-5, with 9 bases lining up with TRBD1. After removal of 5 bases from V and 4 bases from J, the junction contained 11 bases not matched to a gene. In germline, CDR1 is SEHNR, CDR2 FQNEAQ (reference sequence). CDR3 length: 16 amino acids. This CDR3 is CASSLGQGGDRETQYF. Written as DNA, the CDR3 is TGTGCCAGCAGCCTGGGACAGGGTGGGGATAGAGAGACCCAGTACTTC.